The T cell receptor beta chain under discussion was sequenced for a study of T cells in Graves' hyperthyroidism and ophthalmopathy. TCR beta CDR3 region amplification was performed from RNA transcripts. Researchers ran a first-round RT-PCR on the TCR CDR3 using the HTBI primer set. TCRdb re-called the multiplex PCR reads through MiXCR, storing one row per CDR3 protein. Here the sample spans 600,000 to 850,000 distinct CDR3 sequences, roughly a sixth being singletons. Patients were excluded because of uncontrolled infection, other autoimmune disease, pregnancy or lactation. The source of this sequence is a woman aged 45-60 years with Graves' hyperthyroidism that later progressed to Graves' ophthalmopathy. The specimen was blood.

The CDR3, as DNA: TGTGCCAGCAGTAGGCTAGCGGGGTCCAAGGAGCAGTTCTTC. It translates to CASSRLAGSKEQFF. The chain is built from TRBV28 and TRBJ2-1, with 9 nucleotides matching TRBD2. The CDR3 covers 14 residues. CDR1 is MDHEN and CDR2 is SYDVKM in the germline V gene. The junction had 9 bases not matched to a gene; V was cut back by 5 bases and J by 10 bases.